This T cell receptor beta chain derives from a study of cytomegalovirus exposure and HLA in healthy donors. 60 Vbeta and 13 Jbeta primers were used in PCR. Produced via immunoSEQ multiplex PCR; TCRdb's table is partial and in-frame only. The data show 110,000 to 150,000 clones, 76% seen once. CDR1 SGHTA and CDR2 FQGTGA come from the germline V gene. V was pared by 4 bases and J by 0 bases, with 13 bases between. CDR3 length: 15 amino acids. Sequencing used PBMCs. The clonotype was recovered from a man aged 18 to 29 in good health and CMV-seronegative. This chain joins TRBV7-3 and TRBJ2-7; D uncertain. The CDR3 nucleotides read TGTGCCAGCAGCTACCCCCGATTCAGCTCCTACGAGCAGTACTTC. Translating it yields CASSYPRFSSYEQYF. Looking up the rest from reference TRBV7-3 and TRBJ2-7 gives the full variable domain: GAGVSQTPSNKVTEKGKYVELRCDPISGHTALYWYRQSLGQGPEFLIYFQGTGAADDSGLPNDRFFAVRPEGSVSTLKIQRTERGDSAVYLCASSYPRFSSYEQYFGPGTRLTVT.